Listed below are T cell receptor beta chains from one sample, sequenced in a study of shared clonotypes between healthy human individuals. Clones were read by immunoSEQ multiplex PCR, and TCRdb kept only the in-frame ones, dropping some. The table shows about 2.2 million clones, with 93% occurring only once. Sequenced sample: naive CD8+ T cells from PBMCs. The source is a man younger than 35 in good health. Some clones in this sample may be carry-over from other donors' samples. Each CDR3 is given with its conserved first and last residue. Fields, in order: J gene, D gene, clone size, V gene, CDR3 DNA, CDR3 protein. A D gene is named only where the DNA matches it firmly. A clone size is listed for some rows: how often the clone was seen (once, few, many), or a class if it is expanded.

TRBJ1-2 | . | . | TRBV7-8 | TGTGCCAGCAGCTTAGGGCTTGGTCGCGGCTACACCTTC | CASSLGLGRGYTF
TRBJ2-1 | TRBD2 | . | TRBV25-1 | TGTGCCAGCAGTCTCCTGGCGGGAGGCTACAATGAGCAGTTCTTC | CASSLLAGGYNEQFF
TRBJ2-6 | . | once | TRBV7-9 | TGTGCCAGCAGCACCTACAGGGACTCTGGGGCCAACGTCCTGACTTTC | CASSTYRDSGANVLTF
TRBJ2-2 | . | . | TRBV19 | TGTGCCAGTAGTATAGATACGGACTACTTGAACACCGGGGAGCTGTTTTTT | CASSIDTDYLNTGELFF
TRBJ1-2 | . | . | TRBV15 | TGTGCCACCAGAGGGACGGATCTTTCCAACTATGGCTACACCTTC | CATRGTDLSNYGYTF
TRBJ2-7 | TRBD1 | . | TRBV7-9 | TGTGCCAGCAGCTCTTGGGACAGCTACGAGCAGTACTTC | CASSSWDSYEQYF
TRBJ2-2 | . | once | TRBV5-1 | TGCGCCAGCAGCTTAGTAAGTTGGGTCACCGGGGAGCTGTTTTTT | CASSLVSWVTGELFF
TRBJ2-5 | . | . | TRBV15 | TGTGCCACCAGGGTTGGCGAGGCGGAGACCCAGTACTTC | CATRVGEAETQYF
TRBJ2-3 | . | . | TRBV27 | TGTGCCAGCAGTTCGGGGGCAACAAGCACAGATACGCAGTATTTT | CASSSGATSTDTQYF
TRBJ2-4 | TRBD2 | . | TRBV7-9 | TGTGCCATCCTGATGGAGCGGGAGTGGGGAAACATTCAGTACTTC | CAILMEREWGNIQYF
TRBJ2-5 | TRBD2 | . | TRBV9 | TGTGCCAGCAACCCGAACGGGGCTAGCGGGGTAGACCAAGAGACCCAGTACTTC | CASNPNGASGVDQETQYF
TRBJ2-7 | . | . | TRBV4-1 | TGCGCCAGCAGCCCTCGCGGGACAGAGTACGAGCAGTACTTC | CASSPRGTEYEQYF
TRBJ1-2 | . | . | TRBV5-1 | TGCGCCAGCAGCTTGAAGGAGACAGGCTACTATGGCTACACCTTC | CASSLKETGYYGYTF
TRBJ2-3 | . | . | TRBV7-6 | TGTGCCAGCAGCTTAGGCCCGGGACCCACAGATACGCAGTATTTT | CASSLGPGPTDTQYF
TRBJ1-4 | . | . | TRBV7-2 | TGTGCCAGCAGCTTGGGAGTTGCAACTAATGAAAAACTGTTTTTT | CASSLGVATNEKLFF
TRBJ2-3 | . | once | TRBV19 | TGTGCCAGTACCGATATGGACCCTGGTACGCAGTATTTT | CASTDMDPGTQYF
TRBJ2-3 | TRBD2 | . | TRBV9 | TGTGCCAGCAGCCCCGGGACTAGCATCGCAGATACGCAGTATTTT | CASSPGTSIADTQYF
TRBJ2-1 | . | . | TRBV30 | TGTGCCTGGAGGGATAGCTACACGGGGTACAATGAGCAGTTCTTC | CAWRDSYTGYNEQFF
TRBJ2-1 | TRBD2 | . | TRBV12-5 | TGTGCTAGTGGTTTATTTAGCGGGAGCGGGTACAATGAGCAGTTCTTC | CASGLFSGSGYNEQFF
TRBJ1-1 | . | . | TRBV7-8 | TGTGCCAGCAGAGGGGGAAACACTGAAGCTTTCTTT | CASRGGNTEAFF
TRBJ1-2 | . | . | TRBV29-1 | TGCAGCGGTACCCGGGACGGTGGCTACACCTTC | CSGTRDGGYTF
TRBJ1-1 | TRBD1 | once | TRBV28 | TGTGCCAGCAACTCCTATCAACAGGGGGACACTGAAGCTTTCTTT | CASNSYQQGDTEAFF
TRBJ2-7 | . | . | TRBV5-6 | TGTGCCAGCAGCTTTTCCCACGAGCAGTACTTC | CASSFSHEQYF
TRBJ1-1 | . | . | TRBV5-1 | TGCGCCAGCACGGCCCGGCTGAACACTGAAGCTTTCTTT | CASTARLNTEAFF
TRBJ1-1 | TRBD1 | . | TRBV7-2 | TGTGCCAGCAGCTTCGCACAGGGGCGTTTTATGAACACTGAAGCTTTCTTT | CASSFAQGRFMNTEAFF
TRBJ1-1 | . | . | TRBV5-1 | TGCGCCAGCAGCATATCAGGGGTCACTGAAGCTTTCTTT | CASSISGVTEAFF
TRBJ1-2 | . | . | TRBV30 | TGTGCCTGTCCCGAGCCGGACAGCAACTATGGCTACACCTTC | CACPEPDSNYGYTF
TRBJ2-4 | . | . | TRBV4-2 | TGTGCCAGCAGCCAAGTTGTTATGGGGTCTGGGGGAGCCAAAAACATTCAGTACTTC | CASSQVVMGSGGAKNIQYF
TRBJ2-3 | TRBD2 | . | TRBV19 | TGTGCCAGTAGTATATCCATGACTAGCGGGAGCGTAGATACGCAGTATTTT | CASSISMTSGSVDTQYF
TRBJ1-5 | . | . | TRBV4-1 | TGCGCCAGCAGCCAAGAGACGTGGACAGATCAGCCCCAGCATTTT | CASSQETWTDQPQHF
TRBJ1-2 | . | . | TRBV25-1 | TGTGCCAGCAGTGAAGGCCTGGCTTTTTATGGCTACACCTTC | CASSEGLAFYGYTF
TRBJ1-4 | . | . | TRBV28 | TGTGCCAGCAGTCCCCTGGACCGAACCGGAGAACTGTTTTTT | CASSPLDRTGELFF
TRBJ2-2 | . | . | TRBV6-1 | TGTGCCAGCAGTTGGACTGACACTAGCACCGGGGAGCTGTTTTTT | CASSWTDTSTGELFF
TRBJ1-2 | . | . | TRBV9 | TGTGCCAGCAGCGTAGAGGCAGGTGATGGCTACACCTTC | CASSVEAGDGYTF
TRBJ1-1 | . | . | TRBV7-9 | TGTGCCAGCAGCTTAGGGAGGGCAGCCTTCAACACTGAAGCTTTCTTT | CASSLGRAAFNTEAFF
TRBJ1-1 | . | . | TRBV19 | TGTGCCAGTAGTATCTCTCCGAACACTGAAGCTTTCTTT | CASSISPNTEAFF
TRBJ1-2 | . | few | TRBV13 | TGTGCCAGCAGCCCTAGTCTCAGTCTACTTGGCTACACCTTC | CASSPSLSLLGYTF
TRBJ2-7 | . | . | TRBV11-1 | TGTGCCAGCAGCTTAATCGGCACGGGCTACGAGCAGTACTTC | CASSLIGTGYEQYF
TRBJ1-1 | TRBD1 | . | TRBV13 | TGTGCCAGCAGCTCTTGGACAGGGACGAACACTGAAGCTTTCTTT | CASSSWTGTNTEAFF
TRBJ2-1 | . | once | TRBV19 | TGTGCCAGTAGTATTGGGGGTGCCTACAATGAGCAGTTCTTC | CASSIGGAYNEQFF
TRBJ2-7 | . | . | TRBV5-6 | TGTGCCAGCAGCTTACTCGGGGGCCACGAGCAGTACTTC | CASSLLGGHEQYF
TRBJ2-1 | TRBD2 | . | TRBV27 | TGTGCCAGCACCCTCCTCGGGACTAGCGGTGTGAATGAGCAGTTCTTC | CASTLLGTSGVNEQFF
TRBJ2-2 | TRBD2 | . | TRBV7-9 | TGTGCCAGCAGCACCAGTCCGCCCAGGACTAGCGGTAACACCGGGGAGCTGTTTTTT | CASSTSPPRTSGNTGELFF
TRBJ1-1 | TRBD1 | . | TRBV5-1 | TGCGCCAGCAGCTTGGGTGCAGGGGGCACTGAAGCTTTCTTT | CASSLGAGGTEAFF
TRBJ2-1 | . | once | TRBV7-7 | TGTGCCAGCAGCTTAGATGGCCAGGGAGGCAATGAGCAGTTCTTC | CASSLDGQGGNEQFF
TRBJ2-7 | . | . | TRBV19 | TGTGCCAGTAGTACGCGGACGGGGGAGGAGCAGTACTTC | CASSTRTGEEQYF
TRBJ1-4 | TRBD1 | . | TRBV27 | TGTGCCAGCAGTCCCAGGACAGGCCTACCATTGGTTTTT | CASSPRTGLPLVF
TRBJ2-1 | TRBD2 | . | TRBV7-2 | TGTGCCAGCAGCTTCAGCGGGAACTACAATGAGCAGTTCTTC | CASSFSGNYNEQFF